The clone carrying this T cell receptor (beta chain) has a count of ten or more. Antigen specificity is unknown. This sample stems from a study of T cell repertoires in cytomegalovirus infection. Study summary: Public TCR beta signatures were indicative of both CMV infection and a matching HLA type. The study, taken as a whole, reports: What dominated the ex vivo response were HLA-C-restricted CMV-specific TCR beta clonotypes. Summed frequency of shared TCR beta families picked out CMV carriers who also had the relevant HLA.

Germline V gene data show CDR1 as MNHNS and CDR2 as SASEGT. The ends were cut back, 7 bases at V and 3 bases at J, with 16 bases in the middle. CDR3 length: 14 residues. TCRdb called the reads again in MiXCR, with one record for every CDR3 protein. This sample has around 530,000 distinct CDR3 sequences, with about 17% found just once. The TCR originated in a human donor in good health (CMV status not recorded). Some clones in this sample may be carry-over from other donors' samples. Sequenced input: CD8+ T cells from PBMCs. The gene calls are TRBV6-1 and TRBJ2-7; D is possibly TRBD1 (6 bases). The CDR3 DNA is TGTGCCAGCACCGAAGGGGGAAGTGTCTACGAGCAGTACTTC. Protein: CASTEGGSVYEQYF.